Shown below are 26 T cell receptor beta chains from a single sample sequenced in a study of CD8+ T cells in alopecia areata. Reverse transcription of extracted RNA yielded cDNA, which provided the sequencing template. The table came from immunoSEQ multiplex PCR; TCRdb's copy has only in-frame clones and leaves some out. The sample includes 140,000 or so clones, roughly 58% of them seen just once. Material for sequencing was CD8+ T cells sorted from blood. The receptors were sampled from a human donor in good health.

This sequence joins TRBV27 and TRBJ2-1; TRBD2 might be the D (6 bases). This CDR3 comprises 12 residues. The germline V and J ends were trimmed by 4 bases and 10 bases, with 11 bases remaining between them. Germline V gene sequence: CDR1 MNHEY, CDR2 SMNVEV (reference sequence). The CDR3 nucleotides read TGTGCCAGCAGTTCGGGACTCCTAGAGCAGTTCTTC. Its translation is CASSSGLLEQFF.

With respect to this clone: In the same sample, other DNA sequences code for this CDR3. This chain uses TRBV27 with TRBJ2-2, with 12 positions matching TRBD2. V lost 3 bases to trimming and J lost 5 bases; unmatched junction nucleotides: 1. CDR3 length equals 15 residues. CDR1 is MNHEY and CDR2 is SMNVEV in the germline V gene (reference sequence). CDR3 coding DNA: TGTGCCAGCAGTTTGGGGACTAGCGGGACCGGGGAGCTGTTTTTT. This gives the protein CASSLGTSGTGELFF.

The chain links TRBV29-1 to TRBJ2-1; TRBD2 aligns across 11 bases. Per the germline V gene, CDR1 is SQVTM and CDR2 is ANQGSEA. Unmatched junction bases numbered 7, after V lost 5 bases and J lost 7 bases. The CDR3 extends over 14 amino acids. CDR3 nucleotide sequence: TGCAGCGTTCGAAGTAGCGGGAGGGTAAATGAGCAGTTCTTC. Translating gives CSVRSSGRVNEQFF.

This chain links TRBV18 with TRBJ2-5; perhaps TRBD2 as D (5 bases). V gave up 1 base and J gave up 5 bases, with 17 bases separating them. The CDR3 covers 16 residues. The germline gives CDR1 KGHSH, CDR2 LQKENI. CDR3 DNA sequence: TGTGCCAGCTCACCACTGGGAGACGAACCCCGGGAGACCCAGTACTTC. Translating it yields CASSPLGDEPRETQYF.

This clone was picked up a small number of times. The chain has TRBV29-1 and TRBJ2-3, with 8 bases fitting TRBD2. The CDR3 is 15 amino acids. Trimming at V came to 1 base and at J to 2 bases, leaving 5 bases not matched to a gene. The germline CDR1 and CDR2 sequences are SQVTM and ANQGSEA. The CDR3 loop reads CSVEGGTRTTDTQYF. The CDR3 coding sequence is TGCAGCGTTGAAGGGGGGACTAGAACCACAGATACGCAGTATTTT.

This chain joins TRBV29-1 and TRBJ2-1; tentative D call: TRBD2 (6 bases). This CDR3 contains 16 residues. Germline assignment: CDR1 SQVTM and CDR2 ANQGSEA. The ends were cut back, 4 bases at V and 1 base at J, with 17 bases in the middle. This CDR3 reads CSVGGTASASYNEQFF. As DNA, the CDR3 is TGCAGCGTTGGGGGGACGGCTAGCGCATCCTACAATGAGCAGTTCTTC.

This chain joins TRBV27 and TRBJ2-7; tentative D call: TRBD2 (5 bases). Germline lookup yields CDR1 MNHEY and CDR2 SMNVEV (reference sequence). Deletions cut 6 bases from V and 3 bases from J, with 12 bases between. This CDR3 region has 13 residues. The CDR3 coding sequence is TGTGCCAGCAGCCCGGGGAGTATCTACGAGCAGTACTTC. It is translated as CASSPGSIYEQYF.

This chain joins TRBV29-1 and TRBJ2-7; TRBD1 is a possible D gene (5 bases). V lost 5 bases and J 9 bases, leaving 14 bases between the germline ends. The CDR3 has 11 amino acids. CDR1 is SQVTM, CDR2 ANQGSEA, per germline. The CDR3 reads CSVHMRRGQYF. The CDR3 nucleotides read TGCAGCGTTCACATGCGTAGGGGGCAGTACTTC.

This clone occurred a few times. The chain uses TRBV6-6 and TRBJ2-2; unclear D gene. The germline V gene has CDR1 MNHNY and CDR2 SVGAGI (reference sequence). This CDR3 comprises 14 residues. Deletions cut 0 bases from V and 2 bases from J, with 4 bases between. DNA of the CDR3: TGTGCCAGCAGTTACTCGCCAAACACCGGGGAGCTGTTTTTT. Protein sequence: CASSYSPNTGELFF.

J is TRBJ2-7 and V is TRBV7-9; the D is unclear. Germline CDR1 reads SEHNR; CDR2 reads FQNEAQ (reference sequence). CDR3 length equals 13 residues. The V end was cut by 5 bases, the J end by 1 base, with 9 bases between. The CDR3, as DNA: TGTGCCAGCAGCGTGCTTACTTCCTACGAGCAGTACTTC. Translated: CASSVLTSYEQYF.

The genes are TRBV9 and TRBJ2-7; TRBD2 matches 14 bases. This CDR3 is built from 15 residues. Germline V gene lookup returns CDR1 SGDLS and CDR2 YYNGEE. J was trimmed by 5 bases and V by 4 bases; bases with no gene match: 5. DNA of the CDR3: TGTGCCAGCAGCCCACGACTAGCGGGAGGGAACGAGCAGTACTTC. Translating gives CASSPRLAGGNEQYF.

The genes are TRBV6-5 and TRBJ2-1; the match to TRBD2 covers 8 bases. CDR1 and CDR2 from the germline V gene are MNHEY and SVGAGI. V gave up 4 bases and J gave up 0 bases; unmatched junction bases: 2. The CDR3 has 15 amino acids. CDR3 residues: CASSSSGGSYNEQFF. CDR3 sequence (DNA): TGTGCCAGCAGTTCAAGCGGGGGCTCCTACAATGAGCAGTTCTTC.

The CDR3 spells CAWSGYRGLTYEQYF. The CDR3 coding sequence is TGTGCCTGGAGTGGATACAGGGGTCTGACCTACGAGCAGTACTTC. The gene calls are TRBV30 and TRBJ2-7; 7 nucleotides line up with TRBD1. CDR1 and CDR2 (germline): GTSNPN, SVGIG (reference sequence). The CDR3 contains 15 residues. V was clipped by 1 base and J by 2 bases; unmatched bases: 8.

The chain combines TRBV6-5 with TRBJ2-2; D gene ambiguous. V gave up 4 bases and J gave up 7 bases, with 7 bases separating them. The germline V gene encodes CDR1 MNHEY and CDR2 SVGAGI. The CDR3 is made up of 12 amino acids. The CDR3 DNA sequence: TGTGCCAGCAGTTTGGGGATCGGGGAGCTGTTTTTT. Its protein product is CASSLGIGELFF.

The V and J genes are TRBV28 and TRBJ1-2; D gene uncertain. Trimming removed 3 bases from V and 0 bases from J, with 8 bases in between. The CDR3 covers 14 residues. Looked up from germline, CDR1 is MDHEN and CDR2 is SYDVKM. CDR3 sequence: CASSFMGTNYGYTF. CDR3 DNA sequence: TGTGCCAGCAGTTTCATGGGGACTAACTATGGCTACACCTTC.

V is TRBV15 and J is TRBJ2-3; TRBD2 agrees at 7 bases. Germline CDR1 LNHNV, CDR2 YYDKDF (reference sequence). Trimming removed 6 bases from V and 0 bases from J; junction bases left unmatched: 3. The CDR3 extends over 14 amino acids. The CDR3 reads CATRNSGSTDTQYF. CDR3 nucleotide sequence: TGTGCCACCAGAAATAGCGGGAGCACAGATACGCAGTATTTT.

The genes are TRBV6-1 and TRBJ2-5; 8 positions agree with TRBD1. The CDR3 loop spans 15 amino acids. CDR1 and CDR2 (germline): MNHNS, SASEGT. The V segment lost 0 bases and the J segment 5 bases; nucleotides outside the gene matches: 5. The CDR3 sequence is CASSEATGGLETQYF. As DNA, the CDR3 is TGTGCCAGCAGTGAAGCCACAGGGGGTTTGGAGACCCAGTACTTC.

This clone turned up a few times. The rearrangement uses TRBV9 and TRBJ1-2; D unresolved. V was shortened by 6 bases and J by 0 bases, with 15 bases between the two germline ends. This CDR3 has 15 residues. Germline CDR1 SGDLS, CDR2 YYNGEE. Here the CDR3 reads CASTAGGSANYGYTF. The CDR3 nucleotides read TGTGCCAGCACGGCGGGCGGCTCCGCTAACTATGGCTACACCTTC. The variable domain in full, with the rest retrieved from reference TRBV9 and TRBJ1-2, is DSGVTQTPKHLITATGQRVTLRCSPRSGDLSVYWYQQSLDQGLQFLIQYYNGEERAKGNILERFSAQQFPDLHSELNLSSLELGDSALYFCASTAGGSANYGYTFGSGTRLTVV.

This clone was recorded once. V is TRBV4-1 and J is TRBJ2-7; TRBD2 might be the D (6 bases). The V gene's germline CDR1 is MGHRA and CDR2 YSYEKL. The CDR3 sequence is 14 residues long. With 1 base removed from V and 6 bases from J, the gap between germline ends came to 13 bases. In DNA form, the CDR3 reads TGCGCCAGCAGCCAAGGGACTACACGGCCCGAGCAGTACTTC. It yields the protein CASSQGTTRPEQYF.

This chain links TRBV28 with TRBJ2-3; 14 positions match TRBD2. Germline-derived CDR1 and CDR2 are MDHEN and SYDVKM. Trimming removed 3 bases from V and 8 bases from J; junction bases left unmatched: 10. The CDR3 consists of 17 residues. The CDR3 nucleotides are TGTGCCAGCAGTTTGGCGGGACTAGCGGGAGAGCTCGTTACGCAGTATTTT. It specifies CASSLAGLAGELVTQYF.

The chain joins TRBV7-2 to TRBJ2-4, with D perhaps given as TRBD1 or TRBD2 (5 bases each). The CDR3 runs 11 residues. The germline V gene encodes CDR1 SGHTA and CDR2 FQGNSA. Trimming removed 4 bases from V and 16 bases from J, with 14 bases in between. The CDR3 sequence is CASSWGSDAYF. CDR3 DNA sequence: TGTGCCAGCAGCTGGGGGAGCGACGCTTACTTC.

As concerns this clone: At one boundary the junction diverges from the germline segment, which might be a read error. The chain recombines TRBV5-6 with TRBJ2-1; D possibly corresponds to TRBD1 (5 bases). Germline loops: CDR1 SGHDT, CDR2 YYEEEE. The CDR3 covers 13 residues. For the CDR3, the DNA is TGTGCCAGCAGCGGACACCTCTACGATGAGCAGTTCTTC. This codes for CASSGHLYDEQFF.

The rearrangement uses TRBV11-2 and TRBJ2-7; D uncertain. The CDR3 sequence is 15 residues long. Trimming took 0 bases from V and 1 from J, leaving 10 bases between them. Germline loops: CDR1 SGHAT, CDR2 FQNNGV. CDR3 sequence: CASSLEWSRSYEQYF. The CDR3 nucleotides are TGTGCCAGCAGCTTAGAGTGGTCTAGGTCCTACGAGCAGTACTTC.

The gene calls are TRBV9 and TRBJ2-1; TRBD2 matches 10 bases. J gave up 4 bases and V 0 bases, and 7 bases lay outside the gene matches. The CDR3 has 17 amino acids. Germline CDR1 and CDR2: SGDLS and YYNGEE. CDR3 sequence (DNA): TGTGCCAGCAGCGTAGCGACTAGCGGGCGAAAATACAATGAGCAGTTCTTC. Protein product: CASSVATSGRKYNEQFF.

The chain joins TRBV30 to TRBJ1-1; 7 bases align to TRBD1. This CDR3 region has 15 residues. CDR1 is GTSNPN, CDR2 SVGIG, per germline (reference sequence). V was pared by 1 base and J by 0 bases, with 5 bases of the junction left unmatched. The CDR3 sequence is CAWSDPDRLNTEAFF. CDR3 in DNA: TGTGCCTGGAGTGACCCGGACAGGTTGAACACTGAAGCTTTCTTT.

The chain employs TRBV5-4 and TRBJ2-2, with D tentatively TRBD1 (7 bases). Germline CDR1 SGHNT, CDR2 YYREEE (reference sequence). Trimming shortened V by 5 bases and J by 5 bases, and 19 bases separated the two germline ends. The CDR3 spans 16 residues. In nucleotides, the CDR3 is TGTGCCAGCAGACCGGGCGGGGAGACAGGGACCGGGGAGCTGTTTTTT. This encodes CASRPGGETGTGELFF. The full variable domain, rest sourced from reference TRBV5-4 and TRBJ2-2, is ETGVTQSPTHLIKTRGQQVTLRCSSQSGHNTVSWYQQALGQGPQFIFQYYREEENGRGNFPPRFSGLQFPNYSSELNVNALELDDSALYLCASRPGGETGTGELFFGEGSRLTVL.